This note documents a single T cell receptor (beta chain) sequence. Its matching antigen is unknown. This sample was included in a study of T-cell memory formation after mild COVID-19. On the study more broadly: The two donors had largely donor-specific TCR clusters.

Whole-study findings and limits: CD4+ clones that contracted lay mainly in CM and EM; CD8+ ones lay in EMRA. Cross-reactive memory apparently joined, as some responding clones appeared in pre-infection memory.

This CDR3 spans 16 amino acids. Germline V gene data show CDR1 as LNHDA and CDR2 as SQIVND (reference sequence). V dropped 1 base and J dropped 9; count of bases not matched to a gene: 11. In TCRdb, the 5' RACE reads were re-called with MiXCR into one record per CDR3 protein. The sample yields around 220,000 distinct CDR3 sequences, about 15% seen once. Material for sequencing was PBMCs or a T cell subset sorted from them (not recorded which). The rearrangement joins TRBV19 to TRBJ2-1; 8 bases are a match to TRBD1. The sequence derives from a man younger than 35 who had mild COVID-19 (a few samples of this study predate the infection). Cell type and time point are not known. CDR3 DNA sequence: TGTGCCAGTAGTATAGGAAGGACAGGGATCGAGGTTGAGCAGTTCTTC. This gives the protein CASSIGRTGIEVEQFF. The complete variable domain, with remaining parts taken from reference TRBV19 and TRBJ2-1, reads DGGITQSPKYLFRKEGQNVTLSCEQNLNHDAMYWYRQDPGQGLRLIYYSQIVNDFQKGDIAEGYSVSREKKESFPLTVTSAQKNPTAFYLCASSIGRTGIEVEQFFGPGTRLTVL.